This T cell receptor beta chain was retrieved from a study of a mutant IDH1 vaccine in newly diagnosed glioma. Across the whole study: Treated patients comprised 62.5% males and around 40% females, mean age approximately 42 years. Standard pretreatment was either radiotherapy, temozolomide, or, for most, radiochemotherapy with temozolomide.

Clones were sequenced by immunoSEQ multiplex PCR, and TCRdb holds only the in-frame ones, with some missing. The sample lists 98,000 or so clones, around nine tenths occurring once. Regarding time point: baseline, week 1 (first vaccination visit). The treatment here: pre-vaccination baseline after standard-of-care therapy. Those who donated had recent WHO grade 3 or 4 IDH1-mutant, ATRX-lost astrocytomas. Germline V CDR1 and CDR2: MNHEY, SVGAGI. V dropped 8 bases and J dropped 7 bases, with 9 bases sitting between them. The CDR3 loop spans 11 amino acids. The sequence came from a woman aged 50 to 60 with glioma. This chain uses TRBV6-5 with TRBJ1-5; D gene uncertain. Material: PBMCs, obtained from a glioma patient treated with radiotherapy, temozolomide or both. The CDR3 sequence: CASGVLQPQHF. In DNA form, the CDR3 reads TGTGCCAGCGGGGTTCTACAGCCCCAGCATTTT.